The 22 T cell receptor beta chains below come from one sample, sequenced in a study of T cell responses to AZD1222 COVID-19 vaccine. The table came from immunoSEQ multiplex PCR; TCRdb's copy has only in-frame clones and leaves some out. The data contain more than 85,000 clones, 84% of them singletons. Sequenced here: peripheral blood, sampled on day 0 of AZD1222 vaccination. These receptor sequences come from an adult in good health.

This clone has a single count. V is TRBV11-2 and J is TRBJ1-1; 11 bases agree with TRBD1. CDR3 size: 18 residues. Trimming removed 2 bases from V and 2 bases from J; junction bases left unmatched: 10. Germline V gives CDR1 SGHAT, CDR2 FQNNGV. The DNA for the CDR3 is TGTGCCAGCAGCTTAAGGCCCCCGGGACAGGGGGTTAACACTGAAGCTTTCTTT. Its protein product is CASSLRPPGQGVNTEAFF.

The chain links TRBV2 to TRBJ2-2; TRBD2 agrees at 14 bases. This CDR3 has 17 amino acids. Losses at the gene ends were 5 bases for V and 7 bases for J; bases not matched to a gene: 9. Germline lookup yields CDR1 SNHLY and CDR2 FYNNEI. In DNA, the CDR3 is TGTGCCAGCAGTCGACTAGCGGGAGGGCGGGTCGGCGGGGAGCTGTTTTTT. This sequence encodes CASSRLAGGRVGGELFF.

The rearrangement links TRBV5-6 to TRBJ1-2; the D is unclear. V was shortened by 0 bases and J by 8 bases, with 14 bases between the two germline ends. Germline V gene sequence: CDR1 SGHDT, CDR2 YYEEEE. The CDR3 extends over 14 amino acids. The CDR3 loop is CASSLGSYRGGYTF. CDR3 nucleotide sequence: TGTGCCAGCAGCTTGGGCAGCTACCGTGGGGGCTACACCTTC.

The sample holds one count of this clone. The CDR3 here is CASSLAGGRTEAFF. CDR3 coding DNA: TGTGCCAGCAGCTTAGCAGGGGGCAGAACTGAAGCTTTCTTT. This chain links TRBV11-3 with TRBJ1-1, with 8 bases lining up with TRBD1. Unmatched junction bases numbered 3, after V lost 1 base and J lost 5 bases. This CDR3 comprises 14 residues. The germline CDR1 and CDR2 sequences are SGHNT and YENEEA.

The gene calls are TRBV2 and TRBJ2-3; the D is unclear. The CDR3 loop spans 14 amino acids. Germline CDR1 and CDR2: SNHLY and FYNNEI. Trimming left V 3 bases short and J 0 bases short, with 7 bases between. The CDR3 is CASSDGSSTDTQYF. In DNA form, the CDR3 reads TGTGCCAGCAGTGACGGGTCTAGCACAGATACGCAGTATTTT.

In the case of this clone: Other nucleotide sequences in the sample specify the same CDR3. The chain joins TRBV11-2 to TRBJ1-2; D call uncertain. The CDR3 is made up of 14 amino acids. The V gene's germline CDR1 is SGHAT and CDR2 FQNNGV. V lost 2 bases and J 0 bases, leaving 7 bases between the germline ends. CDR3 amino acids: CASSLTRTNYGYTF. The CDR3, as DNA: TGTGCCAGCAGCTTAACCAGGACTAACTATGGCTACACCTTC.

The chain has TRBV5-1 and TRBJ2-5; TRBD2 might be the D (5 bases). CDR1 is SGHRS and CDR2 is YFSETQ in the germline V gene. This CDR3 is 17 amino acids long. V was pared by 3 bases and J by 1 base, with 19 bases between. For the CDR3, the DNA is TGCGCCAGCAGCTCAAATCGATCCGGGATCCTCCAAGAGACCCAGTACTTC. This gives the protein CASSSNRSGILQETQYF.

The chain joins TRBV28 to TRBJ2-3; 8 bases are shared with TRBD1. The V gene's germline CDR1 is MDHEN and CDR2 SYDVKM. The CDR3 runs 14 residues. V was pared by 5 bases and J by 1 base, with 2 bases of the junction left unmatched. CDR3 nucleotide sequence: TGTGCCAGCAGTACGACAGGGGGCACAGATACGCAGTATTTT. Translation gives CASSTTGGTDTQYF.

The V gene is TRBV18, the J gene TRBJ2-1, with 13 nucleotides matching TRBD2. The CDR3 length is 17 residues. The germline V gene encodes CDR1 KGHSH and CDR2 LQKENI. The V segment lost 2 bases and the J segment 7 bases; nucleotides outside the gene matches: 8. The chain's CDR3 is CASSPSRLAGGNNEQFF. The CDR3, as DNA: TGTGCCAGCTCACCATCTCGACTAGCGGGAGGCAATAATGAGCAGTTCTTC.

The chain joins TRBV4-2 to TRBJ2-3; 10 bases align to TRBD2. The CDR3 consists of 18 residues. CDR1 LGHNA and CDR2 YNFKEQ come from the germline V gene. After removal of 0 bases from V and 4 bases from J, the junction contained 10 bases not matched to a gene. CDR3: CASSQDLGLAGVPDTQYF. CDR3 nucleotide sequence: TGTGCCAGCAGCCAAGATCTTGGGCTAGCGGGGGTACCAGATACGCAGTATTTT.

This rearrangement joins TRBV28 to TRBJ2-2; D uncertain. Germline V lookup: CDR1 MDHEN, CDR2 SYDVKM. The CDR3 contains 12 residues. The germline V and J ends were trimmed by 5 bases and 4 bases, with 5 bases remaining between them. CDR3 sequence reads: CASSLITGELFF. The CDR3 nucleotides read TGTGCCAGCAGTCTAATCACCGGGGAGCTGTTTTTT.

V usage is TRBV18 and J usage is TRBJ1-1; D is possibly TRBD1 (6 bases). The CDR3 runs 16 residues. With 2 bases removed from V and 5 bases from J, the gap between germline ends came to 18 bases. Germline CDR1 and CDR2: KGHSH and LQKENI. CDR3 residues: CASSPIGQGRGTEAFF. CDR3 sequence (DNA): TGTGCCAGCTCACCAATAGGGCAGGGAAGGGGGACTGAAGCTTTCTTT.

This chain uses TRBV5-1 with TRBJ2-3; 14 bases are a match to TRBD2. Germline V gives CDR1 SGHRS, CDR2 YFSETQ. This CDR3 is 15 amino acids long. The J segment lost 4 bases and the V segment lost 4 bases, leaving 2 bases of the junction unmatched. This CDR3 reads CASSQGLAGADTQYF. DNA of the CDR3: TGCGCCAGCAGCCAGGGACTAGCGGGAGCAGATACGCAGTATTTT.

The chain combines TRBV19 with TRBJ2-7; TRBD1 aligns across 10 bases. Looked up from germline, CDR1 is LNHDA and CDR2 is SQIVND (reference sequence). This CDR3 has 16 amino acids. V was clipped by 6 bases and J by 3 bases; unmatched bases: 11. This CDR3 is CASRVTGTGELYEQYF. CDR3 coding DNA: TGTGCCAGTAGGGTCACCGGGACAGGGGAGCTCTACGAGCAGTACTTC.

Only a few counts were recorded for this clone. V is TRBV5-1 and J is TRBJ2-5; 9 nucleotides align to TRBD2. V shed 2 bases, J shed 1 base, and the junction held 6 bases outside the gene matches. Germline V gene lookup returns CDR1 SGHRS and CDR2 YFSETQ. This CDR3 has 16 residues. The CDR3 DNA follows: TGCGCCAGCAGCTTCAAGCGGGGGGCCCTCCAAGAGACCCAGTACTTC. This encodes CASSFKRGALQETQYF.

This chain uses TRBV30 with TRBJ1-3; a possible D gene is TRBD1 (6 bases). Between the trimmed V and J ends, which lost 1 base and 1 base, there was a span of 14 bases. This CDR3 is 16 amino acids long. In germline, CDR1 is GTSNPN, CDR2 SVGIG (reference sequence). CDR3 coding DNA: TGTGCCTGGAGTGCTCAGGGGCTATGGTCTGGAAACACCATATATTTT. As protein: CAWSAQGLWSGNTIYF.

The chain is built from TRBV12-3 or TRBV12-4 and TRBJ1-2, with D maybe TRBD1 (5 bases). There are 13 residues in the CDR3. V dropped 5 bases and J dropped 1 base, with 8 bases sitting between them. Here the CDR3 reads CASSEQDNYGYTF. Here the CDR3 DNA reads TGTGCCAGCAGTGAACAGGATAACTATGGCTACACCTTC.

This chain connects TRBV15 to TRBJ2-7, with TRBD1 matching over 7 bases. V lost 0 bases to trimming and J lost 3 bases; unmatched junction nucleotides: 5. The CDR3 covers 15 residues. Germline-derived CDR1 and CDR2 are LNHNV and YYDKDF (reference sequence). As DNA, the CDR3 is TGTGCCACCAGCAGAGATATCCGGACAGGCTACGAGCAGTACTTC. This sequence encodes CATSRDIRTGYEQYF.

The rearrangement links TRBV28 to TRBJ2-3; no definite D call. Per germline, CDR1 MDHEN and CDR2 SYDVKM. The CDR3 loop spans 15 amino acids. Trimming took off 4 bases at V and 0 bases at J, with 11 bases between the two ends. The CDR3 region has the DNA TGTGCCAGCAGTTCTCCGACGCCCAGCACAGATACGCAGTATTTT. Its protein product is CASSSPTPSTDTQYF.

This clone appeared a single time. V usage is TRBV28 and J usage is TRBJ2-2; 8 bases are a match to TRBD2. Germline V gene lookup returns CDR1 MDHEN and CDR2 SYDVKM. The CDR3 has 17 amino acids. After removal of 3 bases from V and 6 bases from J, the junction contained 12 bases not matched to a gene. The CDR3 coding sequence is TGTGCCAGCAGTTTCCTCGGGAGCGGGAGAATGGCCGGGGAGCTGTTTTTT. As protein: CASSFLGSGRMAGELFF.

V gene TRBV30 combines with J gene TRBJ1-2; D unresolved. CDR3 length equals 14 residues. V was clipped by 5 bases and J by 0 bases, with 13 bases between them. The V gene's germline CDR1 is GTSNPN and CDR2 SVGIG (reference sequence). The CDR3: CAWWRGPPNYGYTF. In DNA, the CDR3 is TGTGCCTGGTGGCGAGGGCCGCCTAACTATGGCTACACCTTC. Supplemented by reference TRBV30 and TRBJ1-2, the full variable domain reads SQTIHQWPATLVQPVGSPLSLECTVEGTSNPNLYWYRQAAGRGLQLLFYSVGIGQISSEVPQNLSASRPQDRQFILSSKKLLLSDSGFYLCAWWRGPPNYGYTFGSGTRLTVV.

The rearrangement links TRBV6-2 or TRBV6-3 to TRBJ1-1, with D possibly being TRBD1 (5 bases). The CDR3 runs to 16 residues. The V end was cut by 4 bases, the J end by 5 bases, with 20 bases between. CDR1 MNHEY and CDR2 SVGEGT come from the germline V gene. The CDR3 DNA reads TGTGCCAGCAGTTTCAAACCCGGGGGTGGGGAGACTGAAGCTTTCTTT. Protein: CASSFKPGGGETEAFF.